This is a list of T cell receptor beta chains from one sample in a study of shared clonotypes between healthy human individuals. Method: immunoSEQ multiplex PCR; TCRdb's copy keeps in-frame clones and lacks some. Of approximately 1.5 million clones in the sample, approximately 98% were seen once. The sequenced material came from naive CD4+ T cells sorted from blood. The origin of the receptors is a man aged 25 to 40 in good health. Each CDR3 is given with its conserved first and last residue. The D gene is left open where the match is weak. Clone sizes are given selectively: once, few, many, or a class where the clone is expanded.

TRBJ1-2	-	TRBV2	-	TGTGCCAGCAGTGGAGCGGGCACACCCTACACCTTC	CASSGAGTPYTF
TRBJ1-3	-	TRBV6-5	-	TGTGCCAGCAGCACAGTCGTTGGAAACACCATATATTTT	CASSTVVGNTIYF
TRBJ2-1	-	TRBV10-3	-	TGTGCCATCAGTTCGAGGGATGAGCAGTTCTTC	CAISSRDEQFF
TRBJ2-3	TRBD2	TRBV6-5	-	TGTGCCAGCCACGTCGCTAGCGGGAGTTTCGATACGCAGTATTTT	CASHVASGSFDTQYF
TRBJ2-5	-	TRBV2	-	TGTGCCAGCAGCCAGGGATTGGAAAAGACCCAGTACTTC	CASSQGLEKTQYF
TRBJ1-1	-	TRBV11-2	-	TGTGCCAGCAGCTTAGCTAGGGGGGGTCTGAACACTGAAGCTTTCTTT	CASSLARGGLNTEAFF
TRBJ1-1	-	TRBV19	-	TGTGCCAGTGAGGTAGGAGCGCGACGTGCTGAAGCTTTCTTT	CASEVGARRAEAFF
TRBJ2-5	-	TRBV5-1	-	TGCGCCAGCAGTCCCCTCCCCTACTCGGGTCCGGAGACCCAGTACTTC	CASSPLPYSGPETQYF
TRBJ2-7	-	TRBV29-1	-	TGCAGCGTTATGACGTCTAGCGAACCGTCCTACGAGCAGTACTTC	CSVMTSSEPSYEQYF
TRBJ1-1	TRBD1	TRBV9	-	TGTGCCAGCAGCGTACTACAGGGGAAGAACACTGAAGCTTTCTTT	CASSVLQGKNTEAFF
TRBJ2-7	TRBD1	TRBV7-2	-	TGTGCCAGCAGCTTCGAATTAATGTGGGGACAGGGCCCCTACGAGCAGTACTTC	CASSFELMWGQGPYEQYF
TRBJ1-4	TRBD1	TRBV9	-	TGTGCCAGCAGCGCAGGGGGGCAAAAACTGTTTTTT	CASSAGGQKLFF
TRBJ2-1	-	TRBV23-1	-	TGCGCCAGCAGCAACACAGGATCACCACCGACCTACAATGAGCAGTTCTTC	CASSNTGSPPTYNEQFF
TRBJ1-5	-	TRBV19	once	TGTGCCAGTAGTATCGTGGATCAGCCCCAGCATTTT	CASSIVDQPQHF
TRBJ1-1	-	TRBV5-4	-	TGTGCCAGCAGCTTTGGTTACACTGAAGCTTTCTTT	CASSFGYTEAFF
TRBJ2-7	-	TRBV4-1	-	TGCGCCAGCAGCCAAGATGTGGGTCACGGGCAGTACTTC	CASSQDVGHGQYF
TRBJ1-3	-	TRBV7-9	-	TGTGCCAGCAGCTTAGCGCTGGGAAACACCATATATTTT	CASSLALGNTIYF
TRBJ2-5	TRBD2	TRBV7-2	-	TGTGCCAGCAGCTTAGTTGGGACTAGCCCACAAGAGACCCAGTACTTC	CASSLVGTSPQETQYF
TRBJ2-5	-	TRBV7-8	-	TGTGCCAGCAGCTTAGATGGACATACAACCCAAGAGACCCAGTACTTC	CASSLDGHTTQETQYF
TRBJ2-2	-	TRBV28	-	TGTGCCAGCAGTCCTGACAGCGCGAACACCGGGGAGCTGTTTTTT	CASSPDSANTGELFF
TRBJ2-1	-	TRBV6-5	-	TGTGCCAGCAGTAATCCCGGGACTTTGGATGAGCAGTTCTTC	CASSNPGTLDEQFF
TRBJ1-4	-	TRBV5-1	-	TGCGCCAGCAGCTTGATCGGGCGTTCTAATGAAAAACTGTTTTTT	CASSLIGRSNEKLFF
TRBJ1-2	TRBD1	TRBV2	-	TGTGCCAGCACCAAGGAGGGGACAGGGTATGGCTACACCTTC	CASTKEGTGYGYTF
TRBJ2-7	TRBD2	TRBV28	-	TGTGCCAGCAGTTCCCCGGGGGAGACGGGACTAGCCTACGAGCAGTACTTC	CASSSPGETGLAYEQYF
TRBJ2-5	-	TRBV30	-	TGTGCCTGGAGTTGGGTCCAAGGGGAGACCCAGTACTTC	CAWSWVQGETQYF
TRBJ1-1	-	TRBV19	-	TGTGCCAGTAGTATAGGGGCGACAGGTCGAAGGATGAACACTGAAGCTTTCTTT	CASSIGATGRRMNTEAFF
TRBJ1-2	TRBD1	TRBV5-1	-	TGCGCCAGCAGATCCGGGACAGGGTTCGGCTACACCTTC	CASRSGTGFGYTF
TRBJ2-7	TRBD1	TRBV6-4	-	TGTGCCAGCAGTGACTCAGCCACGGGACAGCTTACCTACGAGCAGTACTTC	CASSDSATGQLTYEQYF
TRBJ2-1	-	TRBV9	-	TGTGCCAGCAGCGTAGCGGGAATAAACAATGAGCAGTTCTTC	CASSVAGINNEQFF
TRBJ2-7	-	TRBV27	-	TGTGCCAGCAGTTTAGATCGGGACTCCTACGAGCAGTACTTC	CASSLDRDSYEQYF
TRBJ1-3	TRBD1	TRBV7-8	-	TGTGCCAGCAGCTTAGTTCAGGGGGCCTCTGGAAACACCATATATTTT	CASSLVQGASGNTIYF
TRBJ2-3	-	TRBV7-9	-	TGTGCCAGCAGCTTCGGGAGTAACACAGATACGCAGTATTTT	CASSFGSNTDTQYF
TRBJ2-7	TRBD1	TRBV5-1	-	TGCGCCAGCCACGAACAGGGGGCGATCCACGAGCAGTACTTC	CASHEQGAIHEQYF
TRBJ2-7	-	TRBV18	once	TGTGCCAGCTCACCAACTAGCTCCTACGAGCAGTACTTC	CASSPTSSYEQYF
TRBJ2-1	TRBD2	TRBV5-5	-	TGTGCCAGCAGCCCGACTAGCGGGAGGTCCTACAATGAGCAGTTCTTC	CASSPTSGRSYNEQFF